This T cell receptor beta chain came from a study of T cell repertoires in aging, cancer and after chemotherapy. The CDR3 runs to 17 residues. CDR1 is LGHNA and CDR2 is YNFKEQ in the germline V gene. Trimming took 1 base from V and 5 from J; bases not matched to a gene: 14. TRB rearrangements spanning V, D and J were amplified using mixed TRB-A/B primers. TCRdb re-called the multiplex PCR reads through MiXCR, storing one row per CDR3 protein. The table has around 2,000 distinct CDR3 sequences, 17% seen once. Amplification of TCR beta used genomic DNA extracted from peripheral blood. Sequenced input: blood. J is TRBJ2-7 and V is TRBV4-2, with 7 nucleotides matching TRBD2. This TCR came from a human donor with a solid tumor. CDR3 DNA: TGTGCCAGCAGCCAAGGGGGTTTAGGAGGGGACTACAACGAGCAGTACTTC. As protein: CASSQGGLGGDYNEQYF.